The T cell receptor beta chain described here comes from a study of glioma-infiltrating T cells after dendritic cell vaccination. Study-wide background: Between about 2002 and 2013, patients got autologous tumor lysate-pulsed dendritic cell vaccines. Dendritic cell vaccine was injected intradermally three times, biweekly.

Selection required adequate fresh-frozen tumor tissue plus more than two years' survival data. Before vaccination, two weeks after the third vaccination, and at progression, PBMC were collected. Sequenced by immunoSEQ multiplex PCR; TCRdb stores in-frame clones only, minus some. The top ten hold 2.1% of the sample, which has fewer than 85,000 clones, about four fifths seen once. The CDR3 is 13 amino acids. The V gene lost 10 bases and the J gene lost 4 bases, with 16 bases spanning the gap. Germline CDR1 and CDR2: MNHEY and SVGAGI. This chain uses TRBV6-5 with TRBJ1-2; no reliable D call. This specimen was blood, taken before dendritic cell vaccination. The receptor's source is a human donor with glioblastoma. The CDR3: CATGLVEPYGYTF. Written as DNA, the CDR3 is TGTGCCACCGGCCTGGTGGAGCCCTATGGCTACACCTTC.